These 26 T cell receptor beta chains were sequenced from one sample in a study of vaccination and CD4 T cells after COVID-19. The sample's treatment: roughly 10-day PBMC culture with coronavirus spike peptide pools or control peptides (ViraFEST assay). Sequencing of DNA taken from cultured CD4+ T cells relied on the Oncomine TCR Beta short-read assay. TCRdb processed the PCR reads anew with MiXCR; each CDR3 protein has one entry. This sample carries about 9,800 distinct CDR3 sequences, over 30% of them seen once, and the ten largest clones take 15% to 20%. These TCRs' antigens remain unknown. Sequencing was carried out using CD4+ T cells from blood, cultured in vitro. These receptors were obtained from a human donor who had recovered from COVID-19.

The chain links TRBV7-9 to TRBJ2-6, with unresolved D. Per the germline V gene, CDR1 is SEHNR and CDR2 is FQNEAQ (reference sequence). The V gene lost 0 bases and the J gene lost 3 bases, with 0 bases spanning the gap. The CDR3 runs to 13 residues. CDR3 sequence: CASSLAGANVLTF. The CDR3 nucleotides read TGTGCCAGCAGCTTAGCTGGGGCCAACGTCCTGACTTTC.

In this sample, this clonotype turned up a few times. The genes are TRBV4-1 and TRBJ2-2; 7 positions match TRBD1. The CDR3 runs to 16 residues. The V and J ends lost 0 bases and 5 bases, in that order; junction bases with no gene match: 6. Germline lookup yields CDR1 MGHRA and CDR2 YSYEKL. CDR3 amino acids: CASSQEISRGTGELFF. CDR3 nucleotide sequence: TGCGCCAGCAGCCAAGAGATTAGCAGGGGGACCGGGGAGCTGTTTTTT.

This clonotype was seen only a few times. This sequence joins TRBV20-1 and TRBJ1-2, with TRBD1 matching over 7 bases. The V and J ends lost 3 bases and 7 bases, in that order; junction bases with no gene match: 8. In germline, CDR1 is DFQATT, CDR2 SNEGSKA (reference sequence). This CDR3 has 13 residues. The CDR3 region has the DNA TGCAGTGCTAGGCCCCAGGGGGTGGGTGGCTACACCTTC. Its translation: CSARPQGVGGYTF.

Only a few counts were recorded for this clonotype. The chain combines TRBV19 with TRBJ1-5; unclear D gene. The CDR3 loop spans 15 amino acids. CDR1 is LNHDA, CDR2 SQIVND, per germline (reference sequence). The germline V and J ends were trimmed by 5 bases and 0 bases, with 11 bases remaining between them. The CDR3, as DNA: TGTGCCAGTAGTCCGTTTTCGGATAGCAATCAGCCCCAGCATTTT. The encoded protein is CASSPFSDSNQPQHF.

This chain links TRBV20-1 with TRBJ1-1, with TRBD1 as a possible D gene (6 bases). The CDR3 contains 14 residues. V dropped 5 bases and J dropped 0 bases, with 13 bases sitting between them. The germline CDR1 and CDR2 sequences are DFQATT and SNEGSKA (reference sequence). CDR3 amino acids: CSAPDPGVNTEAFF. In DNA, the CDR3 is TGCAGTGCTCCAGATCCAGGGGTGAACACTGAAGCTTTCTTT.

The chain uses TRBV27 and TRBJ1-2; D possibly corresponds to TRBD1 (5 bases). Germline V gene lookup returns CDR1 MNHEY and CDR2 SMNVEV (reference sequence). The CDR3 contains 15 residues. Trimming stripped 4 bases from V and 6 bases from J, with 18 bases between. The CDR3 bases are TGTGCCAGCAGTTCTAGGCAGGGTGGATGGAATGGCTACACCTTC. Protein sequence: CASSSRQGGWNGYTF.

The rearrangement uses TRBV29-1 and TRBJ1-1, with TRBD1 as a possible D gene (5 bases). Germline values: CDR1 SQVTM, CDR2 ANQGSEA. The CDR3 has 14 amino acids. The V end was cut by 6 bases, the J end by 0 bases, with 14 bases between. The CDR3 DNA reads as TGCAGCGTACCCGGGGCCCTTATGAACACTGAAGCTTTCTTT. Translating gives CSVPGALMNTEAFF.

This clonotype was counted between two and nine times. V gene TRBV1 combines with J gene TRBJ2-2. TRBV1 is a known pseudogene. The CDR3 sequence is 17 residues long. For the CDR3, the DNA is TGCACCAGCAGCCAAGATCAATCGGGGGCGAACACCGGGGAGCTGTTTTTT. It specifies CTSSQDQSGANTGELFF.

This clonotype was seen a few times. CDR3: CASSRDAYNEQFF. The CDR3 nucleotides are TGTGCCAGCAGTCGGGACGCCTACAATGAGCAGTTCTTC. This rearrangement joins TRBV2 to TRBJ2-1, with D perhaps assigned TRBD1 or TRBD2 (5 bases each). V lost 5 bases, J lost 2 bases, and 7 bases lay in between. Germline-derived CDR1 and CDR2 are SNHLY and FYNNEI. The CDR3 length is 13 residues.

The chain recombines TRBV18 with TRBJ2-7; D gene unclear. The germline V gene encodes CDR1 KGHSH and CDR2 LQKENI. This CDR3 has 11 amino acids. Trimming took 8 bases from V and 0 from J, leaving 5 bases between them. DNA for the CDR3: TGTGCCAGCGAAAGCTCCTACGAGCAGTACTTC. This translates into CASESSYEQYF.

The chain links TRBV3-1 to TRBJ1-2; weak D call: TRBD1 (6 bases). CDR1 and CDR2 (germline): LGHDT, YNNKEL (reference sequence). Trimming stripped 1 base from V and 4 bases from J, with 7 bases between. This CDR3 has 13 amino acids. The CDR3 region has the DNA TGTGCCAGCAGCCAAGGACAGGTCTATGGCTACACCTTC. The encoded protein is CASSQGQVYGYTF.

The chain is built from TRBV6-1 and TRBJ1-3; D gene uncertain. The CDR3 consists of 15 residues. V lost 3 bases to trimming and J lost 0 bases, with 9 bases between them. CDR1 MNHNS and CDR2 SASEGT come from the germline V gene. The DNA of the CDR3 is TGTGCCAGCAGTGAGTCAGAGAGCTCTGGAAACACCATATATTTT. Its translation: CASSESESSGNTIYF.

The CDR3 sequence is CASSEQNSPLHF. Written as DNA, the CDR3 is TGCGCCAGCAGTGAACAAAATTCACCCCTCCACTTT. The rearrangement uses TRBV10-2 and TRBJ1-6; D unclear. Deletions cut 3 bases from V and 7 bases from J, with 4 bases between. There are 12 residues in the CDR3. Germline V lookup: CDR1 WSHSY, CDR2 SAAADI.

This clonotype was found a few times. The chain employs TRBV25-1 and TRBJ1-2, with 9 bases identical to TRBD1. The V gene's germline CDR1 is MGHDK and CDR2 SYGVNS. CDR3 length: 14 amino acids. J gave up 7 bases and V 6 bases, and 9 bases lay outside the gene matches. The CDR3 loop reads CASRAGQGVSGYTF. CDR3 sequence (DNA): TGTGCCAGCAGGGCGGGACAGGGTGTGTCTGGCTACACCTTC.

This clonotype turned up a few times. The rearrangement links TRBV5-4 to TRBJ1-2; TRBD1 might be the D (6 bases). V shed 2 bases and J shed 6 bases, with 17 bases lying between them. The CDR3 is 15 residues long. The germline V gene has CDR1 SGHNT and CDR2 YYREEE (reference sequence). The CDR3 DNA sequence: TGTGCCAGCAGCTTTGTGACAGGCCTTAGGGATGGCTACACCTTC. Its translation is CASSFVTGLRDGYTF.

The CDR3 bases are TGTGCCTGGAACCCCGCAGGGACGAACACCGGGGAGCTGTTTTTT. Translated: CAWNPAGTNTGELFF. The chain carries TRBV30 and TRBJ2-2; maybe TRBD1 (5 bases). The length of the CDR3 is 15 residues. The V and J ends lost 4 bases and 0 bases respectively, with 12 bases between them. The germline CDR1 and CDR2 sequences are GTSNPN and SVGIG (reference sequence).

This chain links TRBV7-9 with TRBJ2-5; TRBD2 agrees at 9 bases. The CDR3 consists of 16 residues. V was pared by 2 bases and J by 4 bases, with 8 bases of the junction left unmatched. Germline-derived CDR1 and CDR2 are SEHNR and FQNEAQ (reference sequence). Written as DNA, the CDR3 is TGTGCCAGCAGCTTATCTGCGGGGGGGCCGCGAGAGACCCAGTACTTC. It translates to CASSLSAGGPRETQYF.

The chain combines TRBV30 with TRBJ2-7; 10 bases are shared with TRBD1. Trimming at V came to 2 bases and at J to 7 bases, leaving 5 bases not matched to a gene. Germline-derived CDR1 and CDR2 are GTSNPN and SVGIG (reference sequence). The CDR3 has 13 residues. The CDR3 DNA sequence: TGTGCCTGGAGTCGGGACAGGGGCAGGGAGCAGTACTTC. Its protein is CAWSRDRGREQYF.

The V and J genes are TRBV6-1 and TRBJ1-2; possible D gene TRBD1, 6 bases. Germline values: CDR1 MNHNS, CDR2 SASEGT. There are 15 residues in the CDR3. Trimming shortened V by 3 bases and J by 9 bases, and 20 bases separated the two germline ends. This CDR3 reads CASSDGQGIGRRYTF. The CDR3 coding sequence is TGTGCCAGCAGTGACGGGCAGGGGATCGGTAGGCGCTACACCTTC.

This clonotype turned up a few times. The chain's CDR3 is CASRLTGETTEAFF. The CDR3 nucleotides are TGTGCCAGCAGACTGACAGGGGAGACCACTGAAGCTTTCTTT. This rearrangement joins TRBV28 to TRBJ1-1; 8 bases are shared with TRBD1. This CDR3 spans 14 amino acids. Trimming cost V 6 bases and J 4 bases; bases outside gene matches: 7. Germline CDR1 and CDR2: MDHEN and SYDVKM.

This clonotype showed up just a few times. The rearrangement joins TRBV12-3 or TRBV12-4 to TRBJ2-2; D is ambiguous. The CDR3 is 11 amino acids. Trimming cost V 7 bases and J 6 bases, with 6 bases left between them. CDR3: CASKGPGELFF. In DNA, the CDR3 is TGTGCCAGCAAAGGTCCCGGGGAGCTGTTTTTT.

The CDR3 here is CSARSISGAKNIQYF. The CDR3 nucleotides are TGCAGTGCTAGGTCCATTAGCGGGGCGAAAAACATTCAGTACTTC. The chain is built from TRBV20-1 and TRBJ2-4, with 8 bases aligning to TRBD2. The CDR3 consists of 15 residues. Germline lookup yields CDR1 DFQATT and CDR2 SNEGSKA (reference sequence). V dropped 3 bases and J dropped 4; count of bases not matched to a gene: 8.

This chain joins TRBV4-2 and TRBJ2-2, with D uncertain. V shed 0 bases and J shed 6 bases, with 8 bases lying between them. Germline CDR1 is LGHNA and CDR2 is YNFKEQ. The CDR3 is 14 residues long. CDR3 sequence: CASSQESGAGELFF. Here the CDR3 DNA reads TGTGCCAGCAGCCAAGAGTCTGGGGCCGGGGAGCTGTTTTTT.

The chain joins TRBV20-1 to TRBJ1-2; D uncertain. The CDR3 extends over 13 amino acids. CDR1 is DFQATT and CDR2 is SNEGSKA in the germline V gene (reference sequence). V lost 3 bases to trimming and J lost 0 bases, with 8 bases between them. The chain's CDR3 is CSARKRANYGYTF. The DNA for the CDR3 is TGCAGTGCTAGGAAGAGAGCTAACTATGGCTACACCTTC.

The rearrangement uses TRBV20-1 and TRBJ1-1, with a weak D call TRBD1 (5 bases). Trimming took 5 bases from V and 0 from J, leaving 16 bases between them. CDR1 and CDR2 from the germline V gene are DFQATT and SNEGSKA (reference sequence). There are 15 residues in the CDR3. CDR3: CSAGPGGGLNTEAFF. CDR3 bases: TGCAGTGCTGGACCGGGGGGAGGGTTGAACACTGAAGCTTTCTTT.

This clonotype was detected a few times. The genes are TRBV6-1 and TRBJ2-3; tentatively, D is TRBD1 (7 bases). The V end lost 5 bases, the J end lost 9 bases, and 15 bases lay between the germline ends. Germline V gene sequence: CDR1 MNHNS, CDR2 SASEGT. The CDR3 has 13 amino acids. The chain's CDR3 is CASSRIQGRTQYF. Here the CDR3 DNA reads TGTGCCAGCAGTCGTATACAGGGGAGGACGCAGTATTTT.